A single sample is the source of the 7 T cell receptor beta chains below, sequenced in a study of T cell repertoires in cytomegalovirus infection. TCRdb reanalysed the reads using MiXCR and keeps one entry per CDR3 protein. The table records approximately 110,000 distinct CDR3 sequences, over 30% of them present only once. Antigens of these TCRs are unknown. The material sequenced was CD8+ T cells from cultured PBMCs, taken from culture after CMV antigen stimulation. These receptors were taken from a human donor in good health (CMV status not recorded). Some clones in this sample may be carry-over from other donors' samples.

The chain carries TRBV27 and TRBJ1-1; D may be TRBD1 (5 bases). This CDR3 contains 12 residues. The V and J ends lost 6 bases and 4 bases respectively, with 9 bases between them. Germline V gene data show CDR1 as MNHEY and CDR2 as SMNVEV (reference sequence). CDR3 coding DNA: TGTGCCAGCAGATCAGGGAGCACTGAAGCTTTCTTT. Translating gives CASRSGSTEAFF.

V gene TRBV6-2 or TRBV6-3 combines with J gene TRBJ1-2, with 7 bases lining up with TRBD1. Trimming at V came to 6 bases and at J to 3 bases, leaving 16 bases not matched to a gene. CDR1 is MNHEY and CDR2 is SVGEGT in the germline V gene. The CDR3 spans 17 residues. The CDR3 spells CASRQDPKKGAHYGYTF. The CDR3 DNA sequence: TGTGCCAGCAGGCAAGACCCGAAGAAGGGGGCTCACTATGGCTACACCTTC.

The rearrangement links TRBV7-3 to TRBJ2-2, with TRBD2 matching 7 bases. V shed 2 bases and J 8 bases; nucleotides not matched to a gene: 8. There are 15 residues in the CDR3. Germline V CDR1 and CDR2: SGHTA, FQGTGA. Here the CDR3 DNA reads TGTGCCAGCAGCTTATTGGGGGGGTCTCTTGGGGAGCTGTTTTTT. It codes for CASSLLGGSLGELFF.

This clonotype was seen at least ten times. The rearrangement uses TRBV7-9 and TRBJ2-3; D possibly corresponds to TRBD2 (5 bases). V dropped 5 bases and J dropped 2 bases, with 11 bases sitting between them. The CDR3 is 14 amino acids. Germline loops: CDR1 SEHNR, CDR2 FQNEAQ (reference sequence). The CDR3 protein is CASSRTSYTDTQYF. DNA of the CDR3: TGTGCCAGCAGCCGGACTTCATACACAGATACGCAGTATTTT.

The chain recombines TRBV6-2 or TRBV6-3 with TRBJ2-2, with 9 bases fitting TRBD2. Trimming took 7 bases from V and 3 from J; bases not matched to a gene: 6. Germline V gives CDR1 MNHEY, CDR2 SVGEGT. The CDR3 runs 15 residues. The CDR3 DNA is TGTGCCAGCAAAATTAGCGGGGGTTACACCGGGGAGCTGTTTTTT. This codes for CASKISGGYTGELFF.

There are many counts of this clonotype. The chain couples TRBV6-6 to TRBJ2-3; a possible D gene is TRBD2 (6 bases). From germline, CDR1 is MNHNY and CDR2 SVGAGI (reference sequence). Trimming took 11 bases from V and 1 from J, leaving 10 bases between them. The CDR3 extends over 12 amino acids. The CDR3 reads CACGVGTDTQYF. The CDR3 nucleotides read TGTGCCTGCGGGGTGGGCACAGATACGCAGTATTTT.

Many counts were recorded for this clonotype. The chain is built from TRBV7-6 and TRBJ2-7, with D perhaps TRBD2 (6 bases). V was pared by 1 base and J by 2 bases, with 12 bases between. CDR1 and CDR2 (germline): SGHVS, FNYEAQ. This CDR3 has 15 amino acids. Here the CDR3 DNA reads TGTGCCAGCAGCTTAGGGGACTCCTATCCCTACGAGCAGTACTTC. The encoded protein is CASSLGDSYPYEQYF.